This T cell receptor (beta chain) is from a study of T cells in tuberculosis. Study results and limitations: Smaller distances to GMM-specific TCRs suggested their expansion in active tuberculosis. A GMM-specific repertoire classifier reached about 90% accuracy, AUROC approximately 0.9.

Points on this clone: The antigen is undetermined.

Germline CDR1 SSHAT, CDR2 FNYEAQ (reference sequence). There are 13 residues in the CDR3. Trimming stripped 1 base from V and 7 bases from J, with 7 bases between. Profiled with immunoSEQ multiplex PCR; TCRdb holds only in-frame clones, not every one. Among approximately 30,000 clones listed, around 97% were seen once. This chain uses TRBV7-7 with TRBJ2-2; D not certain. The TCR was taken from a donor aged 10-35 years with latent tuberculosis or without tuberculosis infection. The sequencing input was PBMCs. CDR3 DNA sequence: TGTGCCAGCAGCTTAGGTGGCAGCGGGGAGCTGTTTTTT. Amino acid sequence: CASSLGGSGELFF. The variable domain in full, completed from reference TRBV7-7 and TRBJ2-2, reads GAGVSQSPRYKVTKRGQDVTLRCDPISSHATLYWYQQALGQGPEFLTYFNYEAQPDKSGLPSDRFSAERPEGSISTLTIQRTEQRDSAMYRCASSLGGSGELFFGEGSRLTVL.